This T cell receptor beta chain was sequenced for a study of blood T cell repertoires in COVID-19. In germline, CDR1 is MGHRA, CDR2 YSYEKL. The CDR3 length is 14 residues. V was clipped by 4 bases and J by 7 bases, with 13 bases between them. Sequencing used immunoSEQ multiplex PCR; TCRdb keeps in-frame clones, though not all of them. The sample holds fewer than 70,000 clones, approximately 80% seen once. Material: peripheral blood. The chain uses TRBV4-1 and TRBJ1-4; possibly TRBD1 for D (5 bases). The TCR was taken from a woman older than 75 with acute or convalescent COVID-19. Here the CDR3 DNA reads TGCGCCAGCAGCCCGGAGCAGGGCGGTGAAAAACTGTTTTTT. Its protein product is CASSPEQGGEKLFF.